These T cell receptor beta chains were read from a single sample in a study of memory CD4+ T cells and cytomegalovirus serostatus. The data were produced by immunoSEQ multiplex PCR, yet TCRdb's version contains in-frame clones alone and is incomplete. The data show 48,000 or so clones, with around four fifths seen just once and 0.75% to 0.9% held by the top ten. The material sequenced was memory CD4+ T cells from blood. These receptors were obtained from an adult in good health and CMV-seronegative. Both conserved end residues are part of each CDR3. A D gene is named only where the DNA matches it firmly. Only some rows state a clone size, as once, few, many or a class for expanded clones.

size | J | V | D | DNA | CDR3
NA | TRBJ1-2 | TRBV7-8 | TRBD1 | TGTGCCAGCAGCATAAGGACAGGGTATGGCTACACCTTC | CASSIRTGYGYTF
once | TRBJ2-7 | TRBV7-2 | NA | TGTGCCAGCAGCTTAGAAAACAGGCCCGAGCAGTACTTC | CASSLENRPEQYF
few | TRBJ2-3 | TRBV10-2 | NA | TGCGCCAGCAGTGAAGAGGGGTCTACGCAGTATTTT | CASSEEGSTQYF
NA | TRBJ1-1 | TRBV19 | TRBD1 | TGTGCCAGTAGTATTACCGGGACAGTAAGTGAAGCTTTCTTT | CASSITGTVSEAFF
NA | TRBJ2-5 | TRBV28 | TRBD2 | TGTGCCACCGAACTAGCGGGAGGGGGACAAGAGACCCAGTACTTC | CATELAGGGQETQYF
NA | TRBJ1-2 | TRBV5-1 | TRBD1 | TGCGCCAGCAGCTTGGACGGGACAGTCTATGGCTACACCTTC | CASSLDGTVYGYTF
NA | TRBJ2-5 | TRBV7-2 | NA | TGTGCCAGCAGCTTTCAAGAGACCCAGTACTTC | CASSFQETQYF
NA | TRBJ1-1 | TRBV18 | NA | TGTGCCAGCTCACCCACCAGGGCGAATGAAGCTTTCTTT | CASSPTRANEAFF
NA | TRBJ2-7 | TRBV7-2 | NA | TGTGCCAGCAGCAATTTAGGTACCTACGAGCAGTACTTC | CASSNLGTYEQYF
NA | TRBJ2-2 | TRBV27 | NA | TGTGCCAGCAGTTTCTCCAGACTAGCCGGGGAGCTGTTTTTT | CASSFSRLAGELFF
NA | TRBJ1-3 | TRBV19 | NA | TGTGCCAGTGACCGCAGAAACACCATATATTTT | CASDRRNTIYF
NA | TRBJ2-3 | TRBV11-2 | TRBD1 | TGTGCCAGCAGCTTAGCAGGGGGATTAGGAGATACGCAGTATTTT | CASSLAGGLGDTQYF
NA | TRBJ1-1 | TRBV5-6 | NA | TGTGCCAGCAGCTTGTGGGCAGACTGGACTTACACTGAAGCTTTCTTT | CASSLWADWTYTEAFF
once | TRBJ1-2 | TRBV5-4 | NA | TGTGCCAGCAGCGAGGGGCAGGGGACAAGTGGCTACACCTTC | CASSEGQGTSGYTF
NA | TRBJ2-1 | TRBV7-7 | TRBD2 | TGTGCCAGCAGCTTAGGGACTAGCAAAGGCAATGAGCAGTTCTTC | CASSLGTSKGNEQFF
NA | TRBJ1-1 | TRBV6-1 | NA | TGTGCCAGCCGCTGGGGTATGAACACTGAAGCTTTCTTT | CASRWGMNTEAFF
NA | TRBJ2-6 | TRBV5-1 | NA | TGCGCCAGCAGTCCCGGAGGTGGTTATGCTGGGGCCAACGTCCTGACTTTC | CASSPGGGYAGANVLTF
NA | TRBJ1-2 | TRBV19 | NA | TGTGCCAGTAAATTTGGCAGGGTCGGTGGCTACACCTTC | CASKFGRVGGYTF
NA | TRBJ1-2 | TRBV5-6 | NA | TGTGCCAGCAGCCCTGACAGCAACTATGGCTACACCTTC | CASSPDSNYGYTF
NA | TRBJ2-5 | TRBV7-9 | TRBD2 | TGTGCCAGCAGCAACGATCCACTAGCGGGGGGCCTTAAAGAGACCCAGTACTTC | CASSNDPLAGGLKETQYF
few | TRBJ1-5 | TRBV11-2 | TRBD1 | TGTGCCAGCAGCGTGGACAGGGATCAGCCCCAGCATTTT | CASSVDRDQPQHF
medium-sized | TRBJ2-1 | TRBV15 | TRBD2 | TGTGCCACCAGCAGAGATCTAGCGGGGGGATTCAATGAGCAGTTCTTC | CATSRDLAGGFNEQFF
NA | TRBJ2-2 | TRBV6-1 | NA | TGTGCCAGCAGTGAGGTGGTGGACCGGGAGCTGTTTTTT | CASSEVVDRELFF
NA | TRBJ2-7 | TRBV7-2 | NA | TGTGCCAGCAGCTTTGGGCGGGGGCCCTACGAGCAGTACTTC | CASSFGRGPYEQYF
NA | TRBJ1-2 | TRBV28 | NA | TGTGCCAGCAGTTTAGAGGGTAGGCCCTATGGCTACACCTTC | CASSLEGRPYGYTF
NA | TRBJ1-4 | TRBV5-1 | NA | TGCGCCAGCAGCTTGAGTGTTGCAACTAATGAAAAACTGTTTTTT | CASSLSVATNEKLFF
NA | TRBJ1-1 | TRBV10-2 | NA | TGCGCCAGCAGTGTTCCAGGGAAGGCCACTGAAGCTTTCTTT | CASSVPGKATEAFF